This T cell receptor beta chain was found in a study of cytomegalovirus exposure and HLA in healthy donors. Study summary: The same platform was used for the roughly 120 validation repertoires as for the roughly 700 first-cohort repertoires, as reported in a later analysis. General study points: According to a subsequent analysis, TCR clusters from the first cohort were inclined to appear together in the 90 to 150 validation repertoires.

Turning to this clone: The antigen is unknown.

V dropped 6 bases and J dropped 4 bases, with 21 bases sitting between them. This CDR3 is built from 16 residues. Germline assignment: CDR1 MGHRA and CDR2 YSYEKL. Libraries were prepared by immunoSEQ multiplex PCR; TCRdb keeps only in-frame clonotypes and omits some of them. The table includes 150,000 to 200,000 clones, 86% detected once. The V call is TRBV4-1, the J call TRBJ1-2; D possibly corresponds to TRBD1 (6 bases). The sequenced sample was PBMCs. This receptor was taken from a woman in her twenties or thirties in good health and CMV-seronegative. The DNA of the CDR3 is TGCGCCAGCAGACCCCGGACAGCCGGTTCGAGCTATGGCTACACCTTC. This gives the protein CASRPRTAGSSYGYTF.